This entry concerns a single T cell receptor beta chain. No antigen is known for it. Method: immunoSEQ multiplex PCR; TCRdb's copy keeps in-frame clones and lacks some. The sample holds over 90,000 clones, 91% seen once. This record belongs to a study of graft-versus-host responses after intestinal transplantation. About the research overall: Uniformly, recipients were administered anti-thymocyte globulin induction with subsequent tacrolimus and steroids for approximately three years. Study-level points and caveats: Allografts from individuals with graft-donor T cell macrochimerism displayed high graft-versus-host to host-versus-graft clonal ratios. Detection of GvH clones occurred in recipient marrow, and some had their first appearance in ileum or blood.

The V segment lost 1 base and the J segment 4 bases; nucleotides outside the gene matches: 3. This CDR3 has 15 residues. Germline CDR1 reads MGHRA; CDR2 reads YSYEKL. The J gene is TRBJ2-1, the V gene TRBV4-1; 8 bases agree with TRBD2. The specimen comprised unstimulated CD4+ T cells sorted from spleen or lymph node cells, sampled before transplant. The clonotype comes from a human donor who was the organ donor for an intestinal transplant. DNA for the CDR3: TGCGCCAGCAGCCAAGCGGAGCGGGGGTACAATGAGCAGTTCTTC. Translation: CASSQAERGYNEQFF.